The T cell receptor (beta chain) described here comes from a study of T cells in Graves' hyperthyroidism and ophthalmopathy (dated by TCRdb to between 2018 and 2020). About the full investigation: Peripheral blood samples were taken at the time of initial diagnosis, prior to any treatment. Prospective prediction of ophthalmopathy was tested in an independent validation cohort of under 20 hyperthyroidism patients and around 16 patients who later progressed to ophthalmopathy. In six Graves' hyperthyroidism patients, the study also compared T-cell repertoires from thyroid tissue with T-cell repertoires from blood. After sampling, hyperthyroidism patients received methimazole starting at 30 mg daily, and ophthalmopathy patients received high-dose intravenous methylprednisolone. The paper describes TCR Vbeta CDR3 sequencing of more than 120 peripheral blood samples, made up of 43 ophthalmopathy patients, some 80 hyperthyroidism patients and 17 progressor patients. The 100 discovery patients were randomly split 7:3 into training and test sets. A discovery cohort of roughly 100 patients, fewer than 50 with Graves' ophthalmopathy and 55 to 60 with stable Graves' hyperthyroidism, was used to find distinguishing TCR V-J signatures. Overall study results and their limits: A 13 V-J signature model separated ophthalmopathy from stable hyperthyroidism, with approximately 86% sensitivity and roughly 81% specificity in cross-validation and 80%/75% in testing. In validation, the model predicted progression to ophthalmopathy a median of approximately 6.6 months before onset, with around 70% sensitivity and about 75% specificity. Most expanded thyroid clonotypes (frequency above 0.001) were also detected in blood, suggesting blood repertoires may reflect thyroid immune responses. No statistical method was used to set the sample size in advance, and investigators knew the group allocation.

Moderately to severely active disease, a Clinical Activity Score of at least 3, a NOSPECS grade of at least 4, and a duration under 3 months were present in ophthalmopathy patients. The study excluded patients with uncontrolled infections, other autoimmune diseases, pregnancy or lactation. Clinical symptoms, serum thyroxine and TRAb, thyroid ultrasound, and orbital computed tomography formed the basis for the diagnoses. PBMCs were separated from around 9.1 ml of fresh peripheral blood using Ficoll-Paque density gradient centrifugation. Trizol reagent was used to extract total RNA, and RNA quality was then checked on an Agilent 2100 Bioanalyzer. The junction carries 18 bases between V and J, which are trimmed by 3 bases and 8 bases respectively. The CDR3 has 15 amino acids, counting the end cysteine and phenylalanine. The kept DNA is CDR3 alone, 45 bases in frame from the first base. This clonotype was counted at least ten times. This receptor's antigen is unknown. No qualities accompany the bases; no much larger clone lies one base away.

The TCR beta CDR3 regions were amplified from RNA transcripts. For the first round of RT-PCR on the TCR CDR3, the HTBI primer set was used together with the Qiagen OneStep RT-PCR kit. Libraries were constructed in a second round of multiplex PCR, after which size selection and purification were performed. Paired-end sequencing of the libraries was performed with 100 bp reads on an Illumina HiSeq2000. As for the authors' bioinformatics: SOAPnuke was used to process the raw data, removing reads that contained adapters or uncalled bases, had a mean Phred below 15, or lacked an exact match to the constant primer or identifier. COPE v1.2.5 was used to merge high-quality paired reads, and clonotypes were defined as unique nucleotide sequences. MiTCR v1.1 was used to align clonotypes to the IMGT TRBV, TRBD and TRBJ reference segments. Analysis was restricted to V-J combinations with a frequency above 0.0001, which covered just over 98% of repertoires. The TCS score was defined as F50 (clonal expansion) divided by E x V (chaos), with BLOSUM62-based TCRdist calculated between CDR3 peptides within each V-J. Welch's t-statistics and random forest reduced roughly 540 V-J features to 13, which were used in a naive Bayes classifier (R e1071). The raw public data were reprocessed by TCRdb itself: fastp quality trimming at Q25, MiXCR clonotype calling, in-frame beta chains only. Records with the same CDR3 protein are collapsed into one entry carrying the most frequent genes and DNA. TCRdb, rather than the study authors, made the V and J calls. The sample profile shows hundreds of thousands of distinct CDR3 sequences; roughly 15% of them were found once. Together, the top ten hold under 35% of the sample.

The source material was blood. Here the chain combines TRBV12-3 or TRBV12-4 and TRBJ2-3; TRBD1 could be the D gene, as 6 bases match. This TCR came from a woman under 30 with Graves' ophthalmopathy. Read as DNA, the sequence is TGTGCCAGCAGTTTTGGGGGCGGAAGGGAAGGTACGCAGTATTTT. This codes for CASSFGGGREGTQYF.